This T cell receptor beta chain was captured by sequencing in a study of CD8 T cells in Susac syndrome. Study-wide findings and caveats: The study recognized that the number of individuals in its TCR sequencing and HLA analysis was relatively small.

To note about this clonotype: Its antigen is currently unknown.

RNA amounts of roughly 0.45 to 1 ug underwent reverse transcription with random hexamers. MiXCR, run by TCRdb on the immunoSEQ multiplex PCR reads, gives a single entry per CDR3 protein. The data show 95,000 to 150,000 distinct CDR3 sequences, roughly 94% seen once. V shed 6 bases and J 3 bases; nucleotides not matched to a gene: 7. The CDR3 has 14 residues. CDR1 and CDR2 from the germline V gene are MRHNA and SNTAGT. Isolation of CD8+ and CD4+ T cells was performed negatively, whereas enrichment of TEMRA cells was done by FACS. The chain couples TRBV6-4 to TRBJ1-1; 7 nucleotides align to TRBD1. The sequence came from a human donor with Susac syndrome. The sample was CD8+ T cells from PBMCs. The CDR3 bases are TGTGCCAGCAGGAGACAGGGTTCGGACACTGAAGCTTTCTTT. This sequence encodes CASRRQGSDTEAFF.